These 25 T cell receptor beta chains originate from one sample sequenced in a study of T cell repertoires in cytomegalovirus infection. TCRdb used MiXCR to reprocess the reads, holding one entry per CDR3 protein. The repertoire holds over 300,000 distinct CDR3 sequences, with 17% as singletons. Sample: PBMCs. The receptors were sampled from a human donor in good health (CMV status not recorded). Some clones in this sample may be carry-over from other donors' samples.

The DNA of the CDR3 is TGTGCCAGTAGTATAGGCCCGGGACAGCTGAATCAGCCCCAGCATTTT. This gives the protein CASSIGPGQLNQPQHF. V is TRBV19 and J is TRBJ1-5; the match to TRBD1 covers 7 bases. With V trimmed by 1 base and J by 4 bases, 7 bases remained unmatched. The CDR3 has 16 amino acids. Germline V gene data show CDR1 as LNHDA and CDR2 as SQIVND (reference sequence).

This clonotype was observed many times. The gene calls are TRBV7-6 and TRBJ1-4; possible D gene TRBD1, 6 bases. V was pared by 5 bases and J by 4 bases, with 14 bases between. The CDR3 runs to 15 residues. The V gene's germline CDR1 is SGHVS and CDR2 FNYEAQ. The CDR3 reads CASSLTGGRNEKLFF. Here the CDR3 DNA reads TGTGCCAGCAGCCTGACCGGGGGGCGTAATGAAAAACTGTTTTTT.

Of note for this clonotype: Just one base apart from a much larger clone, this may be a read error. The chain combines TRBV7-2 with TRBJ2-2, with 7 bases lining up with TRBD2. In germline, CDR1 is SGHTA, CDR2 FQGNSA. This CDR3 is built from 16 residues. Here the CDR3 reads CANSPGAGPNTGELFF. CDR3 bases: TGTGCCAACAGCCCCGGAGCGGGGCCAAACACCGGGGAGCTGTTTTTT.

Ten or more counts support this clonotype. The genes are TRBV27 and TRBJ1-1; D possibly corresponds to TRBD1 (6 bases). With 4 bases removed from V and 6 bases from J, the gap between germline ends came to 21 bases. The germline gives CDR1 MNHEY, CDR2 SMNVEV (reference sequence). The CDR3 length is 16 residues. The CDR3 protein is CASSWRTDLRSAEAFF. The CDR3 DNA sequence: TGTGCCAGCAGTTGGAGGACAGATCTCCGTTCGGCTGAAGCTTTCTTT.

V gene TRBV2 combines with J gene TRBJ1-1, with a possible D match to TRBD1 (6 bases). This CDR3 is 14 amino acids long. Germline V gene lookup returns CDR1 SNHLY and CDR2 FYNNEI. Trimming stripped 4 bases from V and 3 bases from J, with 12 bases between. The CDR3 sequence is CASSAQGKDTEAFF. CDR3 nucleotide sequence: TGTGCCAGCAGTGCCCAGGGGAAGGACACTGAAGCTTTCTTT.

This clonotype was observed many times. This rearrangement joins TRBV7-2 to TRBJ1-6; tentatively, D is TRBD1 (6 bases). CDR1 and CDR2 (germline): SGHTA, FQGNSA. The CDR3 has 15 amino acids. Trimming took off 0 bases at V and 9 bases at J, with 12 bases between the two ends. For the CDR3, the DNA is TGTGCCAGCAGCTTAGCTTCGTACAGGGTTTCACCCCTCCACTTT. Translation gives CASSLASYRVSPLHF.

This clonotype showed up many times. The J gene is TRBJ2-7, the V gene TRBV11-2, with D maybe TRBD1 (6 bases). The CDR3 contains 17 residues. Germline V CDR1 and CDR2: SGHAT, FQNNGV. V was pared by 5 bases and J by 5 bases, with 25 bases between. The CDR3: CASSPTGFPRNRDEQYF. The CDR3 DNA reads as TGTGCCAGCAGCCCGACGGGTTTCCCAAGAAACAGGGACGAGCAGTACTTC.

This rearrangement joins TRBV6-5 to TRBJ1-4, with 10 bases identical to TRBD1. Losses at the gene ends were 2 bases for V and 7 bases for J; bases not matched to a gene: 4. The CDR3 loop spans 15 amino acids. Germline CDR1 MNHEY, CDR2 SVGAGI. The CDR3 DNA is TGTGCCAGCAGTTACAAGACAGGGGGCCGTGAAAAACTGTTTTTT. Translation gives CASSYKTGGREKLFF.

This clonotype was seen more than once but under ten times. The rearrangement links TRBV6-6 to TRBJ1-1; 7 bases map to TRBD1. Germline CDR1 and CDR2: MNHNY and SVGAGI (reference sequence). V lost 0 bases to trimming and J lost 0 bases; unmatched junction nucleotides: 1. This CDR3 region has 15 residues. This CDR3 is CASSYSGGLNTEAFF. For the CDR3, the DNA is TGTGCCAGCAGTTACTCAGGGGGCCTGAACACTGAAGCTTTCTTT.

The sample holds many counts of this clonotype. This chain links TRBV28 with TRBJ2-1; D not resolved. In germline, CDR1 is MDHEN, CDR2 SYDVKM. The CDR3 covers 13 residues. V lost 3 bases and J lost 7, with 10 bases in between. Here the CDR3 DNA reads TGTGCCAGCAGTTTCGTTGACCGAAATGAGCAGTTCTTC. This sequence encodes CASSFVDRNEQFF.

This clonotype was counted many times. The chain recombines TRBV7-2 with TRBJ1-1; D unresolved. Trimming took off 8 bases at V and 7 bases at J, with 17 bases between the two ends. CDR3 size: 13 residues. The germline gives CDR1 SGHTA, CDR2 FQGNSA. The CDR3: CASLGLSLGEAFF. In nucleotides, the CDR3 is TGTGCCAGCCTAGGGTTGTCGCTGGGTGAAGCTTTCTTT.

This clonotype showed up many times. The chain employs TRBV6-1 and TRBJ2-3; no definite D call. This CDR3 is 13 amino acids long. Germline CDR1 MNHNS, CDR2 SASEGT. V lost 3 bases, J lost 3 bases, and 7 bases lay in between. The CDR3 is CASSDQGTDTQYF. CDR3 bases: TGTGCCAGCAGTGATCAAGGGACAGATACGCAGTATTTT.

This chain uses TRBV20-1 with TRBJ2-7, with TRBD2 identical over 9 bases. J lost 5 bases, V lost 4 bases, and 9 bases had no gene match. CDR1 is DFQATT and CDR2 is SNEGSKA in the germline V gene (reference sequence). This CDR3 is 14 amino acids long. CDR3 protein: CSAIAAGGQDEQYF. CDR3 nucleotides: TGCAGTGCTATCGCGGCGGGGGGGCAGGACGAGCAGTACTTC.

This clonotype has at least ten counts. V usage is TRBV7-2 and J usage is TRBJ2-3; 9 bases agree with TRBD1. The trim removed 5 bases at V and 5 bases at J, leaving 5 bases unmatched. This CDR3 region has 14 residues. CDR1 is SGHTA and CDR2 is FQGNSA in the germline V gene. The CDR3 here is CASSQDRGLDTQYF. CDR3 bases: TGTGCCAGCAGCCAGGACAGGGGACTAGATACGCAGTATTTT.

The rearrangement joins TRBV27 to TRBJ2-7; the D gene is possibly TRBD1 (7 bases). The CDR3 runs to 15 residues. Trimming removed 0 bases from V and 6 bases from J, with 15 bases in between. The germline V gene has CDR1 MNHEY and CDR2 SMNVEV (reference sequence). CDR3 coding DNA: TGTGCCAGCAGTTTATCGCGGGACAGTTTCGTCGAGCAGTACTTC. It is translated as CASSLSRDSFVEQYF.

This clonotype has just a few counts. The V call is TRBV25-1, the J call TRBJ2-3, with D perhaps matching TRBD2 (6 bases). The CDR3 is 14 amino acids. Germline lookup yields CDR1 MGHDK and CDR2 SYGVNS. With 8 bases removed from V and 3 bases from J, the gap between germline ends came to 15 bases. The CDR3 sequence: CASRERYGTDTQYF. The CDR3, as DNA: TGTGCCAGCCGGGAGCGTTACGGGACAGATACGCAGTATTTT.

The CDR3 DNA reads as TGTGCCAGCAGCGTAGGGGAATCCTCTGCAGGGATGGGACTAAACACTGAAGCTTTCTTT. It yields the protein CASSVGESSAGMGLNTEAFF. The J gene is TRBJ1-1, the V gene TRBV9, with a tentative D call TRBD1 (5 bases). This CDR3 has 20 amino acids. V lost 0 bases and J 2 bases, leaving 26 bases between the germline ends. CDR1 and CDR2 (germline): SGDLS, YYNGEE. The full variable domain, with the rest looked up from reference TRBV9 and TRBJ1-1, is DSGVTQTPKHLITATGQRVTLRCSPRSGDLSVYWYQQSLDQGLQFLIQYYNGEERAKGNILERFSAQQFPDLHSELNLSSLELGDSALYFCASSVGESSAGMGLNTEAFFGQGTRLTVV.

This sequence joins TRBV2 and TRBJ2-5; 9 bases fit TRBD2. The CDR3 is made up of 15 amino acids. The ends lost 4 bases at V and 3 bases at J; junction bases unmatched: 6. Germline-derived CDR1 and CDR2 are SNHLY and FYNNEI. CDR3 residues: CASSVGSGGKETQYF. For the CDR3, the DNA is TGTGCCAGCAGTGTGGGTAGCGGGGGTAAAGAGACCCAGTACTTC.

This clonotype was seen more than once but under ten times. The rearrangement uses TRBV19 and TRBJ2-6; D unresolved. The V end lost 6 bases, the J end lost 2 bases, and 11 bases lay between the germline ends. Per the germline V gene, CDR1 is LNHDA and CDR2 is SQIVND (reference sequence). The CDR3 covers 15 residues. CDR3 sequence: CASSLYDPGANVLTF. CDR3 sequence (DNA): TGTGCCAGTAGCCTATACGACCCTGGGGCCAACGTCCTGACTTTC. Filled out from reference TRBV19 and TRBJ2-6, the complete variable domain reads DGGITQSPKYLFRKEGQNVTLSCEQNLNHDAMYWYRQDPGQGLRLIYYSQIVNDFQKGDIAEGYSVSREKKESFPLTVTSAQKNPTAFYLCASSLYDPGANVLTFGAGSRLTVL.

The table lists this clonotype with many counts. V usage is TRBV20-1 and J usage is TRBJ2-7, with a weak D call TRBD1 (6 bases). CDR1 is DFQATT, CDR2 SNEGSKA, per germline (reference sequence). Trimming left V 3 bases short and J 5 bases short, with 11 bases between. The CDR3 extends over 12 amino acids. DNA for the CDR3: TGCAGTGCTAGTCCTACAGGGCACGAGCAGTACTTC. Amino acid sequence: CSASPTGHEQYF.

This clonotype was seen many times. V usage is TRBV7-2 and J usage is TRBJ1-1; D not certain. This CDR3 has 13 amino acids. Germline CDR1 is SGHTA and CDR2 is FQGNSA. The V and J ends lost 2 bases and 7 bases respectively, with 11 bases between them. In DNA form, the CDR3 reads TGTGCCAGCAGCTTACAAAGGCTGGGTGAAGCTTTCTTT. Protein product: CASSLQRLGEAFF. The full variable domain, its missing parts supplied by reference TRBV7-2 and TRBJ1-1, is GAGVSQSPSNKVTEKGKDVELRCDPISGHTALYWYRQSLGQGLEFLIYFQGNSAPDKSGLPSDRFSAERTGGSVSTLTIQRTQQEDSAVYLCASSLQRLGEAFFGQGTRLTVV.

The genes are TRBV7-2 and TRBJ2-5; D is possibly TRBD1 (6 bases). The V end was cut by 1 base, the J end by 9 bases, with 21 bases between. Germline CDR1 is SGHTA and CDR2 is FQGNSA. The CDR3 runs to 16 residues. Here the CDR3 reads CASSLETGPPGVAQYF. DNA of the CDR3: TGTGCCAGCAGCTTAGAAACAGGCCCCCCAGGGGTGGCCCAGTACTTC. Complete variable domain (other parts from reference TRBV7-2 and TRBJ2-5): GAGVSQSPSNKVTEKGKDVELRCDPISGHTALYWYRQSLGQGLEFLIYFQGNSAPDKSGLPSDRFSAERTGGSVSTLTIQRTQQEDSAVYLCASSLETGPPGVAQYFGPGTRLLVL.

This clonotype was seen a handful of times. The gene calls are TRBV5-4 and TRBJ2-3; D tentatively reads TRBD1 or TRBD2 (6 bases each). CDR3 size: 16 residues. Deletions cut 0 bases from V and 4 bases from J, with 15 bases between. Germline CDR1 and CDR2: SGHNT and YYREEE (reference sequence). The CDR3 protein is CASSLASGAGSDTQYF. CDR3 sequence (DNA): TGTGCCAGCAGCTTGGCCTCGGGGGCAGGTTCAGATACGCAGTATTTT.

The gene calls are TRBV19 and TRBJ2-5; 8 positions match TRBD2. CDR1 is LNHDA, CDR2 SQIVND, per germline (reference sequence). Unmatched junction bases numbered 5, after V lost 3 bases and J lost 2 bases. This CDR3 has 15 residues. CDR3 protein: CASSIGPSGQETQYF. Written as DNA, the CDR3 is TGTGCCAGTAGTATTGGACCTAGCGGGCAAGAGACCCAGTACTTC.

The gene calls are TRBV12-3 or TRBV12-4 and TRBJ1-6; the match to TRBD1 covers 8 bases. V was clipped by 5 bases and J by 8 bases; unmatched bases: 8. The CDR3 is 15 residues long. CDR3 protein: CASSPWTGRDSPLHF. For the CDR3, the DNA is TGTGCCAGCAGTCCCTGGACAGGGCGGGATTCACCCCTCCACTTT.